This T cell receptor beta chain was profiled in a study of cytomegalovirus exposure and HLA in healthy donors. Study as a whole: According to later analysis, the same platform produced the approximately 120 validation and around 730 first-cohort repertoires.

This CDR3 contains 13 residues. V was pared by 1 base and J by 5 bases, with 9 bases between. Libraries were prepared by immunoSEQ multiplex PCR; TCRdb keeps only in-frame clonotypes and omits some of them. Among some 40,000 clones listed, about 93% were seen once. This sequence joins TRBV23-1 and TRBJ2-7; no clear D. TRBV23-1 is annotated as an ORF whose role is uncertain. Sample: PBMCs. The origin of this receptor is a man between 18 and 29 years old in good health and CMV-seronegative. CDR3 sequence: CASSQWAGHEQYF. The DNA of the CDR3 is TGCGCCAGCAGTCAATGGGCAGGTCACGAGCAGTACTTC.